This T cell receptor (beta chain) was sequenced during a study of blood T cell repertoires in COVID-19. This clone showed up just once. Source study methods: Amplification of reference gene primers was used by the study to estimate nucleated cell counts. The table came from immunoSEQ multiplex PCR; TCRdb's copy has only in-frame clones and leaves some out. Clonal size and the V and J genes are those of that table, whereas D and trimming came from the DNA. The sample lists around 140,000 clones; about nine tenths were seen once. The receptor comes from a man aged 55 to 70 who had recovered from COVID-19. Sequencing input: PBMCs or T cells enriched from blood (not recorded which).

The CDR3 loop reads CASSRWDRDIDLFF. The CDR3 coding sequence is TGCGCCAGCAGCCGATGGGACAGGGACATTGACCTGTTTTTT. The chain employs TRBV4-1 and TRBJ1-4, with 9 bases that match TRBD1. The V gene's germline CDR1 is MGHRA and CDR2 YSYEKL. The V gene end was trimmed by 4 bases and the J gene end by 14 bases; junction bases not matched to a gene: 11. CDR3 length equals 14 residues.